This entry is about one TCR beta chain. Per the original data handling: Amplification with reference gene primers provided the estimates of nucleated cell counts. Here immunoSEQ multiplex PCR was the method, and the copy in TCRdb shows in-frame clones only, minus some. V and J calls plus clone size are reproduced from that table; the DNA served to infer D and trimming. The data contain about 81,000 clones, approximately 75% of them seen just once; the ten biggest clones take up about 4.2%. The source of the sample is a study of blood T cell repertoires in COVID-19. Looking at the study overall: Acute-phase and convalescent COVID-19 samples originated in the United States, Italy and Spain. In each case, the material was cDNA or gDNA derived from T cells, B-cell-depleted T cells, or PBMCs.

V dropped 4 bases and J dropped 1 base, with 10 bases sitting between them. The CDR3 spans 14 residues. CDR1 LGHDT and CDR2 YNNKEL come from the germline V gene (reference sequence). V gene TRBV3-1 (or the pseudogene TRBV3-2) combines with J gene TRBJ1-1; tentative D call: TRBD1 (5 bases). This clonotype was sampled from a woman between 50 and 59 years old with acute or convalescent COVID-19. Source material: peripheral blood. As DNA, the CDR3 is TGTGCCAGCAGCCCCCTCGGGGGGAACACTGAAGCTTTCTTT. Translated: CASSPLGGNTEAFF.